This T cell receptor beta chain comes out of a study of T cell responses to AZD1222 COVID-19 vaccine. At the level of the study: Second doses at about 4 or about 12 weeks were pooled.

TCRdb's copy holds only in-frame clones and misses some; the assay was immunoSEQ multiplex PCR. The repertoire holds 95,000 to 150,000 clones, with 70% to 90% as singletons. CDR1 and CDR2 from the germline V gene are MNHEY and SVGAGI. CDR3 size: 12 residues. V gave up 6 bases and J gave up 7 bases, with 9 bases separating them. In its sample, this clone was seen once. The V call is TRBV6-5, the J call TRBJ2-2; weak D call: TRBD1 (5 bases). This material consisted of peripheral blood, taken on day 0 of AZD1222 vaccination. The TCR was taken from an adult in good health. The CDR3 is CASSLRVGELFF. CDR3 DNA: TGTGCCAGCAGCCTCAGGGTCGGGGAGCTGTTTTTT.